This T cell receptor (beta chain) was sequenced during a study of OX40 agonist ivuxolimab in advanced cancers. In the case of this clone: The antigen is not known.

With 5 bases removed from V and 0 bases from J, the gap between germline ends came to 11 bases. Per the germline V gene, CDR1 is SGHTA and CDR2 is FQGNSA. The CDR3 spans 14 residues. Method: immunoSEQ multiplex PCR; TCRdb's copy keeps in-frame clones and lacks some. Of approximately 88,000 clones in the sample, more than 70% were seen once. Study results and caveats: Mean expanded clone counts were higher in CD8+ than CD4+ T cells.

The chain employs TRBV7-2 and TRBJ2-7; TRBD2 might be the D (5 bases). This TCR derives from an adult with an advanced solid tumor such as melanoma, head and neck, liver or kidney cancer. Sequencing used CD4+ or CD8+ T cells sorted from blood, obtained in a trial of the OX40 agonist ivuxolimab. In DNA form, the CDR3 reads TGTGCCAGCAGCATTAGCGAGGTCTCCTACGAGCAGTACTTC. Amino acid sequence: CASSISEVSYEQYF.